This record covers a single T cell receptor beta chain. What it recognizes is unknown. Per germline, CDR1 KGHDR and CDR2 SFDVKD. The CDR3 totals 14 residues. This specimen comes from a study of T cells expressing NK-cell markers. Study outcomes and limitations: These same clonotypes (in several donors) also led the CD3+CD56-NKG2C+ fraction.

After re-calling the 5' RACE reads, TCRdb lists one entry per CDR3 protein, DNA absent. This sample's table has 150,000 to 160,000 distinct CDR3 sequences. The chain links TRBV24-1 to TRBJ2-5; no DNA is available, so the TRBD1 call from TCRdb remains unchecked. This clonotype originated in a woman between 45 and 65 years old in good health. Sequencing was performed on blood T cells: a sorted CD56 or NKG2C T cell subset, CD4+ or CD8+ T cells, or bulk PBMC T cells (not recorded which). This CDR3 reads CATSDPTGEETQYF.